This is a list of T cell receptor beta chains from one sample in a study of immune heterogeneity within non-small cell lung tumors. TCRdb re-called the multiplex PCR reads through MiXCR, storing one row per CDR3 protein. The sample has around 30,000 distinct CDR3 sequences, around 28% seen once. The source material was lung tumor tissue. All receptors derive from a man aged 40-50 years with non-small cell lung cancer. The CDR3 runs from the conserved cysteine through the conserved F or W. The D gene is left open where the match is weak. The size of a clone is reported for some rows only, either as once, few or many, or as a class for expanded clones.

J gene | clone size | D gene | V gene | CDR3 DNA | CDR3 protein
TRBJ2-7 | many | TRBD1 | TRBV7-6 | TGTGCCAGCAGCTTAGGGGACAGGGGGCACGAGCAGTACTTC | CASSLGDRGHEQYF
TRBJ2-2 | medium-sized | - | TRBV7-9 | TGTGCCAGCAGCCCTACAGCTGCAGGGGAGCTGTTTTTT | CASSPTAAGELFF
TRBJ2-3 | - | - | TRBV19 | TGTGCCAGTAGTACTCAGAACATGGGTACGCAGTATTTT | CASSTQNMGTQYF
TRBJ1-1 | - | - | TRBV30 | TGTGCCTGGAGTCTGAAAAGAGGCGCAGACACTGAACCTTTCTTT | CAWSLKRGADTEPFF
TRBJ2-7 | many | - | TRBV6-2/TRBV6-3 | TGTGCCAGCAATAGGGGGTACGAGCAGTACTTC | CASNRGYEQYF
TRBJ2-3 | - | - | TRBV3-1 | TGTGCCAGCAGGAAACGGGGCCTCCTCGGAGATACGCAGTATTTT | CASRKRGLLGDTQYF
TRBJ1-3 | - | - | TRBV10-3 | TGTGCCATCAGTGAGCCCGGACAGGGAAACACCATATATTTT | CAISEPGQGNTIYF
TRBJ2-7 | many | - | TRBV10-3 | TGTGCCATCAGTGATCTACTAGTGTCCTACGAGCAGTACTTC | CAISDLLVSYEQYF
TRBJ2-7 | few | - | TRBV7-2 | TGTGCCAGCAGCCGATTCTACGAGCAGTACTTC | CASSRFYEQYF
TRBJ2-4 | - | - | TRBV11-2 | TGTGCCAGCAGCTTAGGGACTTTAGCCAAAAACATTCAGTACTTC | CASSLGTLAKNIQYF
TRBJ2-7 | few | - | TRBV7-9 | TGTGCCAGCAGCTGGGCTCTAGGGGCGCAGTACTTC | CASSWALGAQYF
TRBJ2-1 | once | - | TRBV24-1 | TGTGTCACCAGTGTACCGGGACAAGGACGTTATGAGCAGTTCTTC | CVTSVPGQGRYEQFF
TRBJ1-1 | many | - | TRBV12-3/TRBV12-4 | TGTGCCAGCAGTACATTCGTCGAAGCTTTCTTT | CASSTFVEAFF
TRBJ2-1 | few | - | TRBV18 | TGTGCCAGCTCGATACCGGGAATTCACAATGAGCAGTTCTTC | CASSIPGIHNEQFF
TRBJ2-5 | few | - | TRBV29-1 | TGCAGCGGGTCCCCCGGGCCTAAAGAGACCCAGTACTTC | CSGSPGPKETQYF
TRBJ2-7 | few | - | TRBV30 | TGTTCCTGCTCCTCGTTGAACGAGCAGTACTTC | CSCSSLNEQYF
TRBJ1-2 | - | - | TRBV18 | TGTGCCAGCTCACCAGGGCAGGGAGCTAACTATGGCTGCACCTTC | CASSPGQGANYGCTF
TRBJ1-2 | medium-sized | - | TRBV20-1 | TGCAGTGCTTCCCGGACGGGGCGAGAGGGTGGCTACACCTTC | CSASRTGREGGYTF
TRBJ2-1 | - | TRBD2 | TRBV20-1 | TGCAGTGCCAGAACTAGCGGGAGGGGGAATGAGCAGTTCTTC | CSARTSGRGNEQFF
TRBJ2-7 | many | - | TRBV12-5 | TGTGCTAGTGGTTTACAGGGCCACGGGGCAGAGGAGCAGTACTTC | CASGLQGHGAEEQYF
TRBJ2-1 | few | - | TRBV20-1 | TGCAGTGCTGGCGCCGCTGAGCAGTTCTTC | CSAGAAEQFF
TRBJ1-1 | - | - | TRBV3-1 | TGTGCCAGCAGCTTATCTCGGCTGGGGGCAGCTTTCTTT | CASSLSRLGAAFF
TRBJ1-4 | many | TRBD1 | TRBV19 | TGTGCCAGTAGTAAGGGACAGGGCCGAAATGAAAAACTGTTTTTT | CASSKGQGRNEKLFF